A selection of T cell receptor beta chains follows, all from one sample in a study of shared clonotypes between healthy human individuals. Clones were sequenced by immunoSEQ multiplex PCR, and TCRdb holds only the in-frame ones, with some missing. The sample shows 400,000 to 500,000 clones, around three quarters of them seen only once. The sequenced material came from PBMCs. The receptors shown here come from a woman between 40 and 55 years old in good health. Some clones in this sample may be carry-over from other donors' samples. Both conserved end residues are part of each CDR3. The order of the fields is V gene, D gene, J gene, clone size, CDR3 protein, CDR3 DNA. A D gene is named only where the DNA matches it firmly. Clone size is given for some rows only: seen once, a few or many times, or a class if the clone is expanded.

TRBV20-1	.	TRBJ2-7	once	CSARDLYEQYF	TGCAGTGCTAGGGACCTCTACGAGCAGTACTTC
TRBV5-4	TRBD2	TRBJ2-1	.	CASSRGRAGAYNEQFF	TGTGCCAGCAGCCGCGGGAGGGCAGGGGCCTACAATGAGCAGTTCTTC
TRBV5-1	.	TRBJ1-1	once	CASSITGGSEAFF	TGCGCCAGCAGCATCACAGGAGGGTCTGAAGCTTTCTTT
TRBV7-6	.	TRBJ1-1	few	CASSSYPAGNTEAFF	TGTGCCAGCAGCTCATACCCGGCCGGGAACACTGAAGCTTTCTTT
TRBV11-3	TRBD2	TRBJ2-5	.	CASSFGLAGEETQYF	TGTGCCAGCAGCTTCGGACTAGCGGGAGAAGAGACCCAGTACTTC
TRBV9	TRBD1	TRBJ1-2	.	CASSATGVGYTF	TGTGCCAGCAGCGCCACAGGGGTGGGCTACACCTTC
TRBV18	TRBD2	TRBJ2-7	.	CASSPAGSGQYF	TGTGCCAGCTCCCCAGCGGGGTCTGGGCAGTACTTC
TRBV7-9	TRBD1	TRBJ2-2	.	CASSLGTGPNTGELFF	TGTGCCAGCAGCTTAGGGACAGGACCGAACACCGGGGAGCTGTTTTTT
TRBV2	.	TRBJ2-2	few	CASSEARTVGELFF	TGTGCCAGCAGTGAAGCGCGAACGGTCGGGGAGCTGTTTTTT
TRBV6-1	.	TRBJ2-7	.	CASSENLYEQYF	TGTGCCAGCAGTGAGAATCTATACGAGCAGTACTTC
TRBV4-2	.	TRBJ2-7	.	CASSHLYRDTSYEQYF	TGTGCCAGCAGCCATTTATACCGGGACACATCCTACGAGCAGTACTTC
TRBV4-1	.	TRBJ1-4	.	CASSPPGPGNNEKLFF	TGCGCCAGCAGCCCCCCGGGACCGGGAAATAATGAAAAACTGTTTTTT
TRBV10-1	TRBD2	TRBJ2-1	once	CASSASREGGQFF	TGCGCCAGCAGTGCCTCGCGGGAGGGGGGGCAGTTCTTC
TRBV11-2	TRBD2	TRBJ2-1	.	CASSLALAGAVGEQFF	TGTGCCAGCAGCTTGGCACTAGCGGGAGCGGTGGGTGAGCAGTTCTTC
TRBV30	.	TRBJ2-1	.	CAWRLAGQTWNEQFF	TGTGCCTGGAGGTTAGCGGGACAGACCTGGAATGAGCAGTTCTTC
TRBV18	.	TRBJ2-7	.	CASSPVPYEQYF	TGTGCCAGCTCACCAGTCCCCTACGAGCAGTACTTC
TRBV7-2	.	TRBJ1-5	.	CASSLRGNQPQHF	TGTGCCAGCAGCTTAAGAGGAAATCAGCCCCAGCATTTT
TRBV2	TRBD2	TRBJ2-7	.	CASTPPGTSSYEQYF	TGTGCCAGCACCCCCCCCGGGACTAGCTCCTACGAGCAGTACTTC
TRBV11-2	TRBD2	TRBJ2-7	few	CASSPAGGRSYEQYF	TGTGCCAGCAGCCCAGCGGGGGGGCGATCCTACGAGCAGTACTTC
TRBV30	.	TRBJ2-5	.	CAWSARREVAQYF	TGTGCCTGGAGTGCCAGACGGGAAGTGGCCCAGTACTTC
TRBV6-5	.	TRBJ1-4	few	CASSYADSLNEKLFF	TGTGCCAGCAGTTACGCGGACAGCCTCAATGAAAAACTGTTTTTT
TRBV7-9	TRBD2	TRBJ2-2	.	CASSPLAGFWDTGELFF	TGTGCCAGCAGTCCTCTAGCGGGATTTTGGGACACCGGGGAGCTGTTTTTT
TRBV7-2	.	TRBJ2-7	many	CASSLNSGVAYEQYF	TGTGCCAGCAGCTTAAATAGCGGCGTTGCCTACGAGCAGTACTTC
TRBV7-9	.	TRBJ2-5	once	CASSSRAQETQYF	TGTGCCAGCAGCTCGAGGGCACAAGAGACCCAGTACTTC
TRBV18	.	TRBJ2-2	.	CASSLRQADTGELFF	TGTGCCAGCTCGCTGCGACAGGCTGACACCGGGGAGCTGTTTTTT
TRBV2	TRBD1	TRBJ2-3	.	CATSQGSDTQYF	TGTGCCACTTCACAGGGGAGTGATACGCAGTATTTT
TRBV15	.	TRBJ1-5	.	CATSKPSGQTNQPQHF	TGTGCCACCAGCAAGCCCTCCGGGCAAACCAATCAGCCCCAGCATTTT
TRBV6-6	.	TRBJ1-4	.	CASSYSTNEKLFF	TGTGCCAGCAGTTACTCTACTAATGAAAAACTGTTTTTT
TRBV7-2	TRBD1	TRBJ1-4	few	CASSARDRGRGLFF	TGTGCCAGCAGCGCCCGGGACAGGGGGCGCGGGCTGTTTTTT
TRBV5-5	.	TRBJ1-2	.	CASSTRGGYGYTF	TGTGCCAGCAGCACCAGGGGAGGCTATGGCTACACCTTC
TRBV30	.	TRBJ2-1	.	CACSLNRDNEQFF	TGTGCCTGTTCTCTCAACCGGGACAATGAGCAGTTCTTC
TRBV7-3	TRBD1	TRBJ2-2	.	CASSLVAPTGVVAGELFF	TGTGCCAGCAGCTTAGTCGCCCCGACAGGGGTAGTAGCCGGGGAGCTGTTTTTT
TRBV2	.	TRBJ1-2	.	CASSVGYGYTF	TGTGCCAGCAGTGTTGGGTATGGCTACACCTTC
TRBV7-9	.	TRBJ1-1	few	CATTPGLNTEAFF	TGTGCCACCACTCCCGGGTTGAACACTGAAGCTTTCTTT
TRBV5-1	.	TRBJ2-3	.	CASSWATGKDTQYF	TGCGCCAGCAGCTGGGCTACAGGGAAAGATACGCAGTATTTT
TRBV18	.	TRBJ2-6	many	CASSPGVPGANVLTF	TGTGCCAGCTCACCCGGAGTACCTGGGGCCAACGTCCTGACTTTC
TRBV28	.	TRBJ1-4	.	CASSSRTGKLFF	TGTGCCAGCAGTTCCCGGACGGGAAAACTGTTTTTT
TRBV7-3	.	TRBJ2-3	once	CASSPGGVPDTQYF	TGTGCCAGCAGCCCCGGTGGGGTCCCAGATACGCAGTATTTT
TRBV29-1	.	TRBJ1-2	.	CSVDLPGLYGYTF	TGCAGCGTTGACCTACCGGGCCTCTATGGCTACACCTTC
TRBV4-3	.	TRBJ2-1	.	CASSQEWNEQFF	TGCGCCAGCAGCCAAGAGTGGAATGAGCAGTTCTTC
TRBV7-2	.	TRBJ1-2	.	CASSHWRQPNYGYTF	TGTGCCAGCAGCCATTGGCGGCAGCCTAACTATGGCTACACCTTC
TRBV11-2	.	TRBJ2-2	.	CASSLERQVAGGLFF	TGTGCCAGCAGCTTAGAGCGGCAGGTGGCCGGCGGGCTGTTTTTT
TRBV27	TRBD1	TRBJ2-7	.	CASARQGGFLFYEQYF	TGTGCCAGCGCCCGACAGGGGGGTTTTCTATTCTACGAGCAGTACTTC
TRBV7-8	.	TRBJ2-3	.	CASSFQEPDTQYF	TGTGCCAGCAGCTTCCAGGAACCAGATACGCAGTATTTT
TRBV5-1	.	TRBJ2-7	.	CASSLVGRTYEQYF	TGCGCCAGCAGCTTGGTTGGCCGAACCTACGAGCAGTACTTC
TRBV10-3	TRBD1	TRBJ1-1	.	CATGQGAGNTEAFF	TGTGCCACCGGACAGGGGGCAGGAAACACTGAAGCTTTCTTT
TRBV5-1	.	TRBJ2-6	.	CASSPGPSGANVLTF	TGCGCCAGCAGCCCTGGGCCCTCTGGGGCCAACGTCCTGACTTTC
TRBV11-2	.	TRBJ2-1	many	CASSLDTANEQFF	TGTGCCAGCAGCTTAGATACCGCCAATGAGCAGTTCTTC
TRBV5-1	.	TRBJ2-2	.	CASSLALGRELFF	TGCGCCAGCAGCTTGGCCCTGGGCAGGGAGCTGTTTTTT
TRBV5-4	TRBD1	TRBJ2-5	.	CASSQQGALGETQYF	TGTGCCAGCAGCCAACAGGGGGCACTGGGGGAGACCCAGTACTTC
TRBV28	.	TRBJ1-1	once	CASSLRGTEAFF	TGTGCCAGCAGTTTACGGGGTACTGAAGCTTTCTTT